A selection of T cell receptor beta chains follows, all from one sample in a study of T cell responses to AZD1222 COVID-19 vaccine. Only in-frame clones appear in the TCRdb table, and some are missing; sequencing was by immunoSEQ multiplex PCR. The table records 90,000 to 150,000 clones, just under 90% of them present only once. The source material was peripheral blood, sampled on day 0 of AZD1222 vaccination. The receptors shown here come from an adult in good health. The CDR3 runs from the conserved cysteine through the conserved F or W. Fields, in order: J gene, clone size, V gene, D gene, CDR3 DNA, CDR3 protein. A D gene is named only where the DNA matches it firmly. A row's size may be missing; if present it is once, few, many or a size class.

TRBJ1-2,NA,TRBV6-6,NA,TGTGCCAGCAGTCATGGGACGGCGCAGTCTAACTATGGCTACACCTTC,CASSHGTAQSNYGYTF
TRBJ2-1,NA,TRBV10-3,TRBD2,TGTGCCATCAGTGAGTCGGATAGCGGGTCACTTTACAATGAGCAGTTCTTC,CAISESDSGSLYNEQFF
TRBJ2-7,NA,TRBV3-1/TRBV3-2,TRBD2,TGTGCCAGCAGCCAATCCCGGACTAGCGGGAGTGGGGGGGAGCAGTACTTC,CASSQSRTSGSGGEQYF
TRBJ1-6,NA,TRBV11-3,TRBD1,TGTGCCAGCAGCTTAGATTACCATGAGGGGGCGTCAAATTCACCCCTCCACTTT,CASSLDYHEGASNSPLHF
TRBJ1-2,NA,TRBV27,TRBD1,TGTGCCAGCAGACCTCCGGGACAGGGAGGCTATGGCTACACCTTC,CASRPPGQGGYGYTF
TRBJ2-7,NA,TRBV6-5,NA,TGTGCCAGCATTAACGAGGAGAATCCCTACGAGCAGTACTTC,CASINEENPYEQYF
TRBJ1-2,NA,TRBV28,TRBD1,TGTGCCAGCAGTCTTCAGGGGGCGCGGGGCTACACCTTC,CASSLQGARGYTF
TRBJ2-3,once,TRBV20-1,NA,TGCAGTGGGGCAAGCACAGATACGCAGTATTTT,CSGASTDTQYF
TRBJ2-1,few,TRBV11-2,NA,TGTGCCAGCAGGACTTGGGGAGCTAATGAGCAGTTCTTC,CASRTWGANEQFF
TRBJ2-3,NA,TRBV29-1,NA,TGCAGCGTTAGTGACGGGACTAGCACAGATACGCAGTATTTT,CSVSDGTSTDTQYF
TRBJ2-7,NA,TRBV18,TRBD2,TGTGCCAGCCTAGGACTAGCGGGGTCCTCCTACGAGCAGTACTTC,CASLGLAGSSYEQYF
TRBJ2-1,NA,TRBV25-1,NA,TGTGCCAGCAGTGAAGAGGGGTTCTACAATGAGCAGTTCTTC,CASSEEGFYNEQFF
TRBJ1-1,NA,TRBV18,TRBD1,TGTGCCAGCTCACCCCGACAGGGTGACATGAACACTGAAGCTTTCTTT,CASSPRQGDMNTEAFF
TRBJ1-1,NA,TRBV7-9,NA,TGTGCCAGCAGCTTAGTGACGGGTGTGAACACTGAAGCTTTCTTT,CASSLVTGVNTEAFF
TRBJ2-1,once,TRBV11-3,NA,TGTGCCAGCAGCCTGAATAGCTACAATGAGCAGTTCTTC,CASSLNSYNEQFF
TRBJ2-5,once,TRBV9,NA,TGTGCCAGCAGCTTTGACTGGCAAGAGACCCAGTACTTC,CASSFDWQETQYF
TRBJ2-7,NA,TRBV5-1,NA,TGCGCCAGCAGCTTGGACGGGAAACGGGACGAGCAGTACTTC,CASSLDGKRDEQYF
TRBJ2-4,NA,TRBV29-1,NA,TGCAGCGCCCGCTTCGGGAGTATTATGGGGATTCAGTACTTC,CSARFGSIMGIQYF
TRBJ2-7,NA,TRBV7-9,NA,TGTGCCAGCAGTTCTACATTAGCGGCCGAGCAGTACTTC,CASSSTLAAEQYF
TRBJ2-7,few,TRBV2,TRBD1,TGTGCCAGCAGTGAAGTAGAGATTTGGGACAGTCCCTATCACTACGAGCAGTACTTC,CASSEVEIWDSPYHYEQYF
TRBJ1-2,NA,TRBV5-4,TRBD1,TGTGCCAGCAGCTTGGACCGCCGGGACAGGGGTCTCGGTGGCTACACCTTC,CASSLDRRDRGLGGYTF
TRBJ2-3,NA,TRBV7-2,TRBD2,TGTGCCAGCAGCTCCTTCGCCCTAGCGGGTAGTTTTAGCACAGATACGCAGTATTTT,CASSSFALAGSFSTDTQYF
TRBJ2-7,NA,TRBV7-8,NA,TGTGCCAGCAGCTTAGCTGTGGGGGGCGGCGAGCAGTACTTC,CASSLAVGGGEQYF